This T cell receptor beta chain stems from a study of blood T cell repertoires in COVID-19. Study summary: Both acute and convalescent COVID-19 samples were obtained from the United States, Italy and Spain. T cells, B-cell-depleted T cells, or PBMCs supplied cDNA or gDNA.

CDR1 is SQVTM, CDR2 ANQGSEA, per germline. This CDR3 comprises 9 residues. Original methodology: Using reference gene primer amplification, nucleated cell counts were estimated. Clones were read by immunoSEQ multiplex PCR, and TCRdb kept only the in-frame ones, dropping some. The V and J calls and clone size are taken from that table; D and trimming were inferred from the DNA. The repertoire holds roughly 250,000 clones, with more than 70% as singletons. Notes on this clone: Germline and junction disagree at one end, which may indicate a read error.

The clonotype originates from a man aged 40-50 years with active or convalescent COVID-19. The gene calls are TRBV29-1 and TRBJ2-5, with 8 bases aligning to TRBD1. Material: peripheral blood. The CDR3 region has the DNA TGCAGCGTTCAACAGGGGGAAGACTTC. Amino acids: CSVQQGEDF. Supplemented by reference TRBV29-1 and TRBJ2-5, the full variable domain reads SAVISQKPSRDICQRGTSLTIQCQVDSQVTMMFWYRQQPGQSLTLIATANQGSEATYESGFVIDKFPISRPNLTFSTLTVSNMSPEDSSIYLCSVQQGEDFGPGTRLLVL.